This is a list of T cell receptor beta chains from one sample in a study of blood T cell repertoires in COVID-19. TCRdb's table, derived via immunoSEQ multiplex PCR, lists solely in-frame clones and lacks some. Among around 100,000 clones listed, 70% to 80% were seen once. Sequences were obtained from peripheral blood. The receptors originated from a man in his 70s with active or convalescent COVID-19. The CDR3 runs from the conserved cysteine through the conserved F or W. D genes are given only for firm matches. Size tells how often a clone was seen (once, few, many) or the class of an expanded clone, and some rows leave it out.

DNA	CDR3	J	D	size	V
TGTGCCAGCAGTTTATCCCCACGAGGGATCTATAATTCACCCCTCCACTTT	CASSLSPRGIYNSPLHF	TRBJ1-6	NA	NA	TRBV28
TGTGCCAGCAGCTTGGACAGGTCAGGATCACCCCTCCACTTT	CASSLDRSGSPLHF	TRBJ1-6	NA	NA	TRBV5-4
TGTGCCAGCTCACGAAGGAGCGGGGAGACTGAAGCTTTCTTT	CASSRRSGETEAFF	TRBJ1-1	NA	NA	TRBV18
TGTGCCAGCAGCTTGGAGGGGACAGGGGTTCCTGGAAACACCATATATTTT	CASSLEGTGVPGNTIYF	TRBJ1-3	TRBD1	NA	TRBV5-5
TGTGCCAGCAGGTCCCGGGAGACCCAGTACTTC	CASRSRETQYF	TRBJ2-5	NA	NA	TRBV7-6
TGTGCCAGCAGTCGACCCTCGGCGACAAACACCGGGGAGCTGTTTTTT	CASSRPSATNTGELFF	TRBJ2-2	NA	few	TRBV6-2/TRBV6-3
TGTGCCAGCAGTTGGAGCAGGGGGCGCGACGAGACCCAGTACTTC	CASSWSRGRDETQYF	TRBJ2-5	TRBD1	few	TRBV28
TGTGCCTGGGCACCGGGGGGAGCTCAAGAGACCCAGTACTTC	CAWAPGGAQETQYF	TRBJ2-5	TRBD2	NA	TRBV30
TGTGCCAGCAGCTTAGTAGATTACAATGAGCAGTTCTTC	CASSLVDYNEQFF	TRBJ2-1	NA	few	TRBV11-2
TGTGCCAGCAGCTCAAGAAACCTAGCGGGGAACACCGGGGAGCTGTTTTTT	CASSSRNLAGNTGELFF	TRBJ2-2	TRBD2	NA	TRBV7-9
TGTGCCAGCTCACCACGAGGTTCTCGCACCGGGGAGCTGTTTTTT	CASSPRGSRTGELFF	TRBJ2-2	NA	few	TRBV18
TGTGCCAGCAGCGCCCCGGCGATTACAGGGAACACTGAAGCTTTCTTT	CASSAPAITGNTEAFF	TRBJ1-1	NA	NA	TRBV9
TGTGCCAGCAGCGAGGACAGGGGTATTACTGAAGCTTTCTTT	CASSEDRGITEAFF	TRBJ1-1	TRBD1	NA	TRBV7-9
TGTGCCAGCAGTTTAGGCGGGGGGGATGGCTACACCTTC	CASSLGGGDGYTF	TRBJ1-2	NA	NA	TRBV12-3/TRBV12-4
TGTGCCAGCAGTTCCACTAGCGGGGGGGCCCTCTACAATGAGCAGTTCTTC	CASSSTSGGALYNEQFF	TRBJ2-1	TRBD2	once	TRBV27
TGTGCCAGCAGTTTGGACAGAGTAAATGAAAAACTGTTTTTT	CASSLDRVNEKLFF	TRBJ1-4	NA	NA	TRBV28
TGTGCCAGCAGCTTGTTGGGGGGGCACAATGAGCAGTTCTTC	CASSLLGGHNEQFF	TRBJ2-1	NA	NA	TRBV5-8
TGTGCCAGCAGTTACTCCCCAACAGGGGGCGAAGCAGATACGCAGTATTTT	CASSYSPTGGEADTQYF	TRBJ2-3	TRBD1	NA	TRBV28
TGTGCCAGCGGCTCAGTGAACGAGCAGTACTTC	CASGSVNEQYF	TRBJ2-7	NA	NA	TRBV25-1
TGTGCCAGCTCACCTACAGGGGGCATTCTGGGCAATCAGCCCCAGCATTTT	CASSPTGGILGNQPQHF	TRBJ1-5	TRBD1	NA	TRBV18
TGTGCCAGCAGCCCCCGGCGCCTCAGGGATTCACCCCTCCACTTT	CASSPRRLRDSPLHF	TRBJ1-6	NA	NA	TRBV6-2/TRBV6-3
TGTGCCAGCAGCGAACGACGCGGTTATAGCAATCAGCCCCAGCATTTT	CASSERRGYSNQPQHF	TRBJ1-5	NA	few	TRBV5-8
TGTGCCAGCAGACGGGGGGGGGCGGATTCACCCCTCCACTTT	CASRRGGADSPLHF	TRBJ1-6	NA	NA	TRBV6-5
TGTGCCAGCAGCTTCATAGCTCAAGAGACCCAGTACTTC	CASSFIAQETQYF	TRBJ2-5	NA	NA	TRBV5-6
TGTGCCAGCAGTTACTCAGGGGCCTCCTACGAGCAGTACTTC	CASSYSGASYEQYF	TRBJ2-7	NA	NA	TRBV6-5
TGTGCCAGCGGAGAACCCACCTTC	CASGEPTF	TRBJ1-2	NA	NA	TRBV2
TGTGCCATCAGTGGCCCCTCCAGGGCGGGGGAATGGGGGGAGACCCAGTACTTC	CAISGPSRAGEWGETQYF	TRBJ2-5	TRBD2	NA	TRBV10-3
TGTGCCAGCAGCCTAAAGTACGAGCAGTACTTC	CASSLKYEQYF	TRBJ2-7	NA	NA	TRBV2
TGTGCCAGCAGCTTGACAGGGATCGATGAGCAGTTCTTC	CASSLTGIDEQFF	TRBJ2-1	TRBD1	once	TRBV11-3
TGTGCCAGCAGTTTATACAGGCAGGATGGCTACACCTTC	CASSLYRQDGYTF	TRBJ1-2	NA	once	TRBV28
TGTGCCAGCAGCAATCAGGGAAATAATGAAGCTTTCTTT	CASSNQGNNEAFF	TRBJ1-1	NA	NA	TRBV11-2
TGTGCCAGCAGCTTAGTTGACACCTCCTACGAGCAGTACTTC	CASSLVDTSYEQYF	TRBJ2-7	NA	NA	TRBV7-6
TGCAGCGTTGAAGGGAGTCCCTGGGAGACCCAGTACTTC	CSVEGSPWETQYF	TRBJ2-5	NA	NA	TRBV29-1
TGTGCCAGTAGTATGTTAGGGGCCGGCTCGGCGCCCCAGCATTTT	CASSMLGAGSAPQHF	TRBJ1-5	NA	NA	TRBV19
TGTGCCAGCAGCACGACCCAGGCAAACTACGAGCAGTACTTC	CASSTTQANYEQYF	TRBJ2-7	NA	NA	TRBV6-5
TGTGCCAGCAGTCCCTCACGGACAGGGCGGCATCAGCCCCAGCATTTT	CASSPSRTGRHQPQHF	TRBJ1-5	TRBD1	NA	TRBV28
TGTGCCAGCAGCGTTTCGGTAGCGGGAGGGCTAGGAGATACGCAGTATTTT	CASSVSVAGGLGDTQYF	TRBJ2-3	TRBD2	NA	TRBV9
TGTGCTAGTGGTTTGGGGGAACAGGGGGATGGCTACACCTTC	CASGLGEQGDGYTF	TRBJ1-2	TRBD1	NA	TRBV12-5
TGTGCCATCAGGATAACACAGGGAGTGGACACTGAAGCTTTCTTT	CAIRITQGVDTEAFF	TRBJ1-1	NA	NA	TRBV10-3